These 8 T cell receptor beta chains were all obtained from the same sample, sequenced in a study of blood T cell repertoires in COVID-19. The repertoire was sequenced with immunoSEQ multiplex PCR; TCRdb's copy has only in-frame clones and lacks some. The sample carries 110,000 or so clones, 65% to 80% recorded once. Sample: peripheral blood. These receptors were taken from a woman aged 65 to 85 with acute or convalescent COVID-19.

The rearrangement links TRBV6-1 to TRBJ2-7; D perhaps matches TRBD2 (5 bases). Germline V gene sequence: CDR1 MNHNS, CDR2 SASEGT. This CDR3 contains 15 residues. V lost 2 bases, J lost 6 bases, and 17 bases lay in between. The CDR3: CASSESGVLSGEQYF. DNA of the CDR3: TGTGCCAGCAGTGAATCAGGAGTATTGAGCGGCGAGCAGTACTTC.

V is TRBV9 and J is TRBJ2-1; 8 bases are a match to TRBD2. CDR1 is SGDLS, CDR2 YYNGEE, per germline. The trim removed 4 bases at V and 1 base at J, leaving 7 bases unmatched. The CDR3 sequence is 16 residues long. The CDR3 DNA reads TGTGCCAGCAGCTCCCAAGCGGGGGCTTCCTACAATGAGCAGTTCTTC. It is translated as CASSSQAGASYNEQFF.

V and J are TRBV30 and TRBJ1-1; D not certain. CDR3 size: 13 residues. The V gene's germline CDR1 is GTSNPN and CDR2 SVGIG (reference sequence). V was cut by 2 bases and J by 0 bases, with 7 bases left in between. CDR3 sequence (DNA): TGTGCCTGGAGTCGGGTAATGAACACTGAAGCTTTCTTT. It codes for CAWSRVMNTEAFF.

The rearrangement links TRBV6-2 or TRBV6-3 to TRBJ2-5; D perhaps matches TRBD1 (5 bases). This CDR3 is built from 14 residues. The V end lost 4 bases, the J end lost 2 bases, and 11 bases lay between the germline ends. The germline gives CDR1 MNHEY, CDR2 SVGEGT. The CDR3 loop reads CASSSLDKQETQYF. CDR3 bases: TGTGCCAGCAGTTCCCTGGACAAACAAGAGACCCAGTACTTC.

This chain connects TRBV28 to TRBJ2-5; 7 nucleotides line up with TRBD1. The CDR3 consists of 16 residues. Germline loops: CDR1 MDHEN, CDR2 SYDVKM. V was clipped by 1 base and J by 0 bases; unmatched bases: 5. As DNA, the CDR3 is TGTGCCAGCAGTTTATACCCCGACAGGGACCAAGAGACCCAGTACTTC. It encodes CASSLYPDRDQETQYF.

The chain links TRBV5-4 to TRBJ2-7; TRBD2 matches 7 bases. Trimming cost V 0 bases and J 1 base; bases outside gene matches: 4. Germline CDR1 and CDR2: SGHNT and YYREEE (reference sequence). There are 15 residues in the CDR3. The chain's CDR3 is CASSLGTGGSYEQYF. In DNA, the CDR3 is TGTGCCAGCAGCTTGGGAACGGGGGGATCCTACGAGCAGTACTTC.

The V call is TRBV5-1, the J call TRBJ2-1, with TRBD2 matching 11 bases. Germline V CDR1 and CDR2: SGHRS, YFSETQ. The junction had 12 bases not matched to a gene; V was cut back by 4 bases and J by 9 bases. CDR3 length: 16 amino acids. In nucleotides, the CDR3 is TGCGCCAGCAGCCGAAACGTAGCGGGGGGGCTTTCTGAGCAGTTCTTC. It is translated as CASSRNVAGGLSEQFF.

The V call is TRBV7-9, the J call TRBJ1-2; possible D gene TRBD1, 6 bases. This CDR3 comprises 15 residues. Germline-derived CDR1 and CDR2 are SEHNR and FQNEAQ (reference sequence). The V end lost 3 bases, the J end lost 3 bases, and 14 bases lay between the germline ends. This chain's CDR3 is CASSLGQSLDYGYTF. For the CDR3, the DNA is TGTGCCAGCAGCTTGGGACAAAGCCTGGACTATGGCTACACCTTC.